The 13 T cell receptor beta chains reported below all come from one sample, sequenced in a study of OX40 agonist ivuxolimab in advanced cancers. TCRdb's copy holds only in-frame clones and misses some; the assay was immunoSEQ multiplex PCR. Counted here are about 70,000 clones, roughly 78% occurring once; the ten biggest clones make up approximately 5%. This sample comprised CD4+ or CD8+ T cells sorted from blood, obtained in a trial of the OX40 agonist ivuxolimab. The receptor set was obtained from an adult with an advanced solid tumor such as melanoma, head and neck, liver or kidney cancer.

V gene TRBV7-2 combines with J gene TRBJ1-4; D is unresolved. CDR1 and CDR2 (germline): SGHTA, FQGNSA. The CDR3 runs to 12 residues. The ends were cut back, 5 bases at V and 6 bases at J, with 7 bases in the middle. Written as DNA, the CDR3 is TGTGCCAGCAGCCCCAACTATGAAAAACTGTTTTTT. Amino acid sequence: CASSPNYEKLFF.

The genes are TRBV7-8 and TRBJ2-7, with 9 bases aligning to TRBD2. Per the germline V gene, CDR1 is SGHVS and CDR2 is FQNEAQ. V trimming: 5 bases; J trimming: 2 bases; junction bases outside the gene matches: 16. There are 18 residues in the CDR3. CDR3 region: CASSKGHATSGNPYEQYF. The CDR3 DNA reads TGTGCCAGCAGCAAGGGACACGCGACTAGCGGAAACCCCTACGAGCAGTACTTC.

This clone appeared once. The sample has other DNA sequences that encode this CDR3 too. The rearrangement joins TRBV19 to TRBJ1-1, with D unresolved. The CDR3 contains 13 residues. Germline CDR1 is LNHDA and CDR2 is SQIVND (reference sequence). V was clipped by 3 bases and J by 2 bases, with 7 bases between them. CDR3 region: CASSIGPNTEAFF. The CDR3 DNA sequence: TGTGCCAGTAGTATTGGACCCAACACTGAAGCTTTCTTT. The whole variable domain, filled in from reference TRBV19 and TRBJ1-1, reads DGGITQSPKYLFRKEGQNVTLSCEQNLNHDAMYWYRQDPGQGLRLIYYSQIVNDFQKGDIAEGYSVSREKKESFPLTVTSAQKNPTAFYLCASSIGPNTEAFFGQGTRLTVV.

The rearrangement uses TRBV10-2 and TRBJ1-2; no clear D gene. The V end lost 3 bases, the J end lost 0 bases, and 14 bases lay between the germline ends. The CDR3 has 16 amino acids. Germline CDR1 is WSHSY and CDR2 is SAAADI. CDR3 loop: CASSDMPRKPNYGYTF. For the CDR3, the DNA is TGCGCCAGCAGTGATATGCCACGGAAACCTAACTATGGCTACACCTTC.

This clone was counted between two and nine times. The chain links TRBV20-1 to TRBJ2-7; D unclear. The CDR3 totals 11 residues. The V and J ends lost 2 bases and 2 bases respectively, with 4 bases between them. Germline-derived CDR1 and CDR2 are DFQATT and SNEGSKA (reference sequence). Here the CDR3 reads CSARTTYEQYF. CDR3 sequence (DNA): TGCAGTGCTAGAACGACCTACGAGCAGTACTTC.

CDR3 loop: CASSVSAGTSGSNEQFF. In DNA form, the CDR3 reads TGTGCCAGCAGCGTATCGGCCGGGACTAGCGGGAGTAATGAGCAGTTCTTC. The rearrangement uses TRBV7-8 and TRBJ2-1; 14 bases are a match to TRBD2. This CDR3 comprises 17 residues. CDR1 is SGHVS and CDR2 is FQNEAQ in the germline V gene. The V and J ends lost 5 bases and 7 bases, in that order; junction bases with no gene match: 10.

This clone showed up many times. The same CDR3 is also encoded by other DNA sequences in this sample. The chain uses TRBV6-1 and TRBJ1-2; 9 nucleotides match TRBD1. Losses at the gene ends were 1 base for V and 5 bases for J; bases not matched to a gene: 2. The CDR3 has 14 residues. The germline CDR1 and CDR2 sequences are MNHNS and SASEGT. The CDR3 bases are TGTGCCAGCAGTGAAGGGGACAGGGCGTATGGCTACACCTTC. Translating gives CASSEGDRAYGYTF.

The chain couples TRBV6-1 to TRBJ2-5; D gene unclear. The CDR3 is 13 amino acids. Germline V CDR1 and CDR2: MNHNS, SASEGT. V dropped 2 bases and J dropped 5 bases, with 9 bases sitting between them. CDR3 region: CASSESSRETQYF. CDR3 DNA sequence: TGTGCCAGCAGTGAATCGTCGCGGGAGACCCAGTACTTC.

V gene TRBV16 combines with J gene TRBJ1-2; D is unresolved. V lost 4 bases and J 10 bases, leaving 7 bases between the germline ends. The V gene's germline CDR1 is KGHSY and CDR2 FQNENV. The CDR3 has 10 residues. For the CDR3, the DNA is TGTGCCAGCAGCCGTGGCGACTACACCTTC. It is translated as CASSRGDYTF.

This chain joins TRBV6-5 and TRBJ2-7; D might be TRBD2 (5 bases). The CDR3 runs to 13 residues. Between the trimmed V and J ends, which lost 5 bases and 2 bases, there was a span of 10 bases. The germline CDR1 and CDR2 sequences are MNHEY and SVGAGI. As DNA, the CDR3 is TGTGCCAGCAGTGGGAGAGGGACCTACGAGCAGTACTTC. Its protein product is CASSGRGTYEQYF.

The rearrangement links TRBV6-1 to TRBJ1-4; D is possibly TRBD1 (6 bases). This CDR3 comprises 15 residues. The V gene lost 3 bases and the J gene lost 5 bases, with 13 bases spanning the gap. CDR1 and CDR2 from the germline V gene are MNHNS and SASEGT. The DNA of the CDR3 is TGTGCCAGCAGTGAGGGTCAGGGGCGCAATGAAAAACTGTTTTTT. It codes for CASSEGQGRNEKLFF.

This chain links TRBV9 with TRBJ2-2; maybe TRBD1 (6 bases). Trimming stripped 5 bases from V and 0 bases from J, with 14 bases between. CDR1 is SGDLS, CDR2 YYNGEE, per germline. The CDR3 covers 16 residues. CDR3 bases: TGTGCCAGCAGGAAAACAGGGAGCTCGAACACCGGGGAGCTGTTTTTT. Encoded protein: CASRKTGSSNTGELFF.

The genes are TRBV4-1 and TRBJ1-2, with a tentative D call TRBD1 (6 bases). The CDR3 is made up of 15 amino acids. Trimming pared 3 bases from V and 8 bases from J, leaving 19 bases between. From germline, CDR1 is MGHRA and CDR2 YSYEKL. CDR3 coding DNA: TGCGCCAGCAGCCAGATTCGGGACACCCTGGCGGGCTACACCTTC. This encodes CASSQIRDTLAGYTF.